Listed below are T cell receptor beta chains from one sample, sequenced in a study of OX40 agonist ivuxolimab in advanced cancers. Repertoires were generated with immunoSEQ multiplex PCR, while TCRdb's copy carries only in-frame clones and drops some. The profile shows over 50,000 clones, 82% of them singletons. This specimen was CD4+ or CD8+ T cells sorted from blood, taken in a trial of the OX40 agonist ivuxolimab. These TCRs come from an adult with an advanced solid tumor such as melanoma, head and neck, liver or kidney cancer. Each CDR3 is given with its conserved first and last residue. D genes are given only for firm matches. Clone size is given for some rows only: seen once, a few or many times, or a class if the clone is expanded.

TRBJ2-1 | TRBV5-4 | NA | NA | CASSLGTAANEQFF | TGTGCCAGCAGCTTGGGGACGGCCGCAAATGAGCAGTTCTTC
TRBJ2-7 | TRBV27 | NA | NA | CASSSPGLLVYEQYF | TGTGCCAGCAGCTCGCCGGGTCTTCTAGTCTACGAGCAGTACTTC
TRBJ2-5 | TRBV7-2 | NA | TRBD1 | CASSLSPSGTGVNQETQYF | TGTGCCAGCAGCTTAAGTCCTTCCGGGACAGGGGTAAACCAAGAGACCCAGTACTTC
TRBJ1-1 | TRBV7-2 | once | TRBD1 | CASSPQTGTGTEAFF | TGTGCCAGCAGCCCACAGACAGGGACGGGCACTGAAGCTTTCTTT
TRBJ2-7 | TRBV19 | NA | NA | CASSIRQGGSYEQYF | TGTGCCAGTAGTATTAGACAGGGAGGATCCTACGAGCAGTACTTC
TRBJ2-7 | TRBV10-3 | NA | NA | CAIRGGGLDEQYF | TGTGCCATCAGGGGCGGGGGCCTAGACGAGCAGTACTTC
TRBJ1-1 | TRBV6-1 | NA | NA | CASRSGDGNTEAFF | TGTGCCAGCAGATCAGGCGACGGGAACACTGAAGCTTTCTTT
TRBJ1-1 | TRBV28 | NA | NA | CASSTPGSNTEAFF | TGTGCCAGCAGTACACCAGGGTCGAACACTGAAGCTTTCTTT
TRBJ1-1 | TRBV6-5 | few | TRBD1 | CASSRQGAGNTEAFF | TGTGCCAGCAGTCGACAGGGGGCGGGGAACACTGAAGCTTTCTTT
TRBJ2-1 | TRBV7-8 | few | TRBD1 | CASSLVRTGTNEQFF | TGTGCCAGCAGCTTAGTCCGGACAGGGACCAATGAGCAGTTCTTC
TRBJ2-7 | TRBV30 | NA | TRBD1 | CAWGYRTGGRYEQYF | TGTGCCTGGGGGTATCGGACAGGGGGCCGCTACGAGCAGTACTTC
TRBJ2-7 | TRBV5-1 | NA | TRBD1 | CASSALGQGAHEQYF | TGCGCCAGCAGCGCGCTGGGACAGGGGGCCCACGAGCAGTACTTC
TRBJ2-7 | TRBV30 | few | TRBD2 | CAWAWASGSYEQYF | TGTGCCTGGGCTTGGGCTAGCGGCTCCTACGAGCAGTACTTC